This is a list of T cell receptor beta chains from one sample in a study of chronic HIV infection and antiretroviral therapy. A single record per CDR3 protein comes from TCRdb applying MiXCR to the 5' RACE reads. The top ten clones hold roughly 3% of a sample with 40,000 to 60,000 distinct CDR3 sequences, about a fifth of them seen once. Sequencing was carried out using peripheral blood. The receptor source for this set is an adult who had HIV and had not received antiretroviral therapy, or was an uninfected healthy control (not recorded which). The CDR3 runs from the conserved cysteine through the conserved F or W. D genes are given only for firm matches. The size entry is marked missing in some rows and otherwise reads once, few, many or a size class.

D gene	clone size	V gene	J gene	CDR3 protein	CDR3 DNA
-	few	TRBV20-1	TRBJ2-5	CSARRLRETQYF	TGCAGTGCTAGAAGGCTCCGAGAGACCCAGTACTTC
-	few	TRBV7-2	TRBJ2-1	CASSFSSGMVQFF	TGTGCCAGCAGCTTTTCCTCAGGGATGGTGCAGTTCTTC
-	-	TRBV28	TRBJ2-3	CASKKTDTQYF	TGTGCCAGCAAGAAAACAGATACGCAGTATTTT
-	few	TRBV6-5	TRBJ1-1	CASSYRGGKNTEAFF	TGTGCCAGCAGTTACAGGGGGGGAAAGAACACTGAAGCTTTCTTT
TRBD2	few	TRBV28	TRBJ2-2	CASSFLRGGGPAGELFF	TGTGCCAGCAGTTTTCTCCGGGGGGGAGGGCCGGCCGGGGAGCTGTTTTTT
TRBD1	few	TRBV4-1	TRBJ1-2	CASKGTESLFSGYTF	TGCGCCAGCAAAGGGACAGAAAGCCTTTTTAGCGGCTACACCTTC
-	few	TRBV6-2/TRBV6-3	TRBJ2-5	CASSPRVWGRAETQYF	TGTGCCAGCAGTCCGCGAGTGTGGGGTAGGGCCGAGACCCAGTACTTC
-	-	TRBV7-9	TRBJ2-1	CASREEYNEQFF	TGTGCCAGCAGAGAGGAATACAATGAGCAGTTCTTC
-	few	TRBV7-9	TRBJ1-2	CASSLITEGYTF	TGTGCCAGCAGCTTAATTACAGAGGGCTACACCTTC
-	few	TRBV9	TRBJ2-2	CASSPLWGNTGELFF	TGTGCCAGCAGCCCCCTTTGGGGCAACACCGGGGAGCTGTTTTTT
-	-	TRBV5-4	TRBJ2-7	CASSLRGYEQYF	TGTGCCAGCAGCTTGAGAGGTTACGAGCAGTACTTC
-	medium-sized	TRBV7-2	TRBJ1-1	CASSSYKNTEAFF	TGTGCCAGCAGCTCCTACAAGAACACTGAAGCTTTCTTT
-	-	TRBV28	TRBJ2-2	CASSFGSWREANTGELFF	TGTGCCAGCAGTTTTGGTAGTTGGCGGGAAGCGAACACCGGGGAGCTGTTTTTT
TRBD1	many	TRBV18	TRBJ1-5	CASSPGTGNQPQHF	TGTGCCAGCTCACCCGGGACAGGCAATCAGCCCCAGCATTTT
TRBD1	-	TRBV7-8	TRBJ2-3	CASSPPTGPFILTDTQYF	TGTGCCAGCAGCCCGCCGACAGGGCCGTTTATCCTCACAGATACGCAGTATTTT
-	-	TRBV20-1	TRBJ1-2	CSANKQGGTNYGYTF	TGCAGTGCAAATAAACAGGGAGGAACTAACTATGGCTACACCTTC
-	-	TRBV29-1	TRBJ2-3	CSVKRTGGADTQYF	TGCAGCGTTAAACGGACAGGAGGGGCAGATACGCAGTATTTT
-	many	TRBV6-5	TRBJ2-7	CASRTHSTYEQYF	TGTGCCAGCCGGACCCACTCCACTTACGAGCAGTACTTC
TRBD2	few	TRBV20-1	TRBJ2-7	CSARPAGSEQYF	TGCAGTGCTAGACCAGCGGGAAGCGAGCAGTACTTC
-	few	TRBV10-3	TRBJ2-5	CAISTHRAKETQYF	TGTGCCATCAGTACCCACAGGGCAAAAGAGACCCAGTACTTC
-	-	TRBV5-1	TRBJ2-2	CASNDLDFPEELFF	TGCGCCAGCAACGACCTAGACTTCCCCGAGGAGCTGTTTTTT
-	few	TRBV29-1	TRBJ2-7	CSVEDQGTEQYF	TGCAGCGTTGAAGATCAGGGGACCGAGCAGTACTTC
-	-	TRBV28	TRBJ1-2	CASKTRVANGYTF	TGTGCCAGCAAAACCAGGGTCGCGAATGGCTACACCTTC
TRBD1	few	TRBV20-1	TRBJ2-3	CSARTGITDTQYF	TGCAGTGCCAGGACAGGGATCACAGATACGCAGTATTTT
-	-	TRBV28	TRBJ2-5	CASSLAETQYF	TGTGCCAGCAGTCTTGCAGAGACCCAGTACTTC
-	-	TRBV4-1	TRBJ1-5	CASSPHGAQPQHF	TGCGCCAGCAGCCCCCACGGGGCGCAGCCCCAGCATTTT
TRBD1	few	TRBV5-1	TRBJ1-4	CASSMGTAEKLFF	TGCGCCAGCAGCATGGGGACAGCCGAAAAACTGTTTTTT